The 32 T cell receptor beta chains below were found in one sample sequenced in a study of blood T cell repertoires in COVID-19. Assay used: immunoSEQ multiplex PCR; TCRdb lists only in-frame clones, some missing. The table shows roughly 300,000 clones, with 65% to 90% occurring only once. Sample: PBMCs or T cells enriched from blood (not recorded which). The source of these receptors is a woman aged 40 to 55 with acute COVID-19.

The genes are TRBV19 and TRBJ2-2; no reliable D call. The CDR3 consists of 13 residues. V was cut by 4 bases and J by 5 bases, with 8 bases left in between. Germline CDR1 reads LNHDA; CDR2 reads SQIVND (reference sequence). DNA for the CDR3: TGTGCCAGTAGTACCCTAGGAACCGGGGAGCTGTTTTTT. Protein sequence: CASSTLGTGELFF.

The V gene is TRBV18, the J gene TRBJ1-2; a possible D gene is TRBD1 (5 bases). The CDR3 consists of 13 residues. Between the trimmed V and J ends, which lost 2 bases and 3 bases, there was a span of 7 bases. Germline V gives CDR1 KGHSH, CDR2 LQKENI. The CDR3 coding sequence is TGTGCCAGCTCACCAGGGGCCTACTATGGCTACACCTTC. Protein sequence: CASSPGAYYGYTF.

The rearrangement uses TRBV2 and TRBJ2-7; the D gene is possibly TRBD1 (6 bases). The germline gives CDR1 SNHLY, CDR2 FYNNEI. V was cut by 4 bases and J by 2 bases, with 12 bases left in between. The CDR3 is 14 amino acids. CDR3 protein: CASSAGGGPYEQYF. The CDR3 bases are TGTGCCAGCAGTGCTGGGGGCGGACCCTACGAGCAGTACTTC.

Comment on this clone: This same CDR3 is encoded by further DNA sequences in the sample. The CDR3 coding sequence is TGTGCCAGCAGCTTATCGGGCGGGAACACAGATACGCAGTATTTT. This gives the protein CASSLSGGNTDTQYF. The V and J genes are TRBV7-3 and TRBJ2-3, with TRBD2 as a possible D gene (6 bases). The CDR3 has 15 amino acids. The germline gives CDR1 SGHTA, CDR2 FQGTGA. The V gene lost 2 bases and the J gene lost 2 bases, with 11 bases spanning the gap.

This clone showed up just once. The chain links TRBV11-2 to TRBJ2-5, with 8 bases aligning to TRBD2. V shed 5 bases, J shed 4 bases, and the junction held 6 bases outside the gene matches. The CDR3 totals 14 residues. The germline CDR1 and CDR2 sequences are SGHAT and FQNNGV. CDR3 DNA: TGTGCCAGCAGCCCGGGGGGGCGTAGAGAGACCCAGTACTTC. Protein sequence: CASSPGGRRETQYF.

V is TRBV3-1 (or the pseudogene TRBV3-2) and J is TRBJ2-2, with D possibly TRBD1 on 5 matching bases. CDR3 length: 14 amino acids. V was shortened by 8 bases and J by 0 bases, with 10 bases between the two germline ends. From germline, CDR1 is LGHDT and CDR2 YNNKEL (reference sequence). The CDR3 DNA reads as TGTGCCAGCCAGGGTCAGACGAACACCGGGGAGCTGTTTTTT. Protein product: CASQGQTNTGELFF.

This chain links TRBV3-1 (or the pseudogene TRBV3-2) with TRBJ1-5; D is possibly TRBD1 (5 bases). The CDR3 is 14 residues long. Germline CDR1 LGHDT, CDR2 YNNKEL (reference sequence). Trimming took 2 bases from V and 5 from J, leaving 10 bases between them. The DNA of the CDR3 is TGTGCCAGCAGCCAAACGTCGGGGGATCAGCCCCAGCATTTT. The encoded protein is CASSQTSGDQPQHF.

The J gene is TRBJ2-1, the V gene TRBV9; D call uncertain. Germline lookup yields CDR1 SGDLS and CDR2 YYNGEE. The CDR3 extends over 13 amino acids. V lost 0 bases and J 7 bases, leaving 8 bases between the germline ends. The CDR3 spells CASSVVGRNEQFF. The CDR3 DNA is TGTGCCAGCAGCGTAGTTGGCAGGAATGAGCAGTTCTTC.

The chain is built from TRBV20-1 and TRBJ1-2, with D tentatively TRBD1 (5 bases). V shed 5 bases and J shed 5 bases, with 9 bases lying between them. CDR1 and CDR2 from the germline V gene are DFQATT and SNEGSKA (reference sequence). The CDR3 totals 11 residues. The CDR3 spells CSAQRGYGYTF. CDR3 in DNA: TGCAGTGCTCAGCGGGGGTATGGCTACACCTTC.

This clone was recorded once. The chain is built from TRBV7-8 and TRBJ1-6; 7 bases agree with TRBD1. The trim removed 1 base at V and 3 bases at J, leaving 0 bases unmatched. This CDR3 region has 15 residues. Per the germline V gene, CDR1 is SGHVS and CDR2 is FQNEAQ. The CDR3 is CASSLGQGYNSPLHF. DNA of the CDR3: TGTGCCAGCAGCTTAGGACAGGGCTATAATTCACCCCTCCACTTT.

The rearrangement joins TRBV2 to TRBJ1-1; 8 bases line up with TRBD1. The V segment lost 6 bases and the J segment 6 bases; nucleotides outside the gene matches: 6. Germline lookup yields CDR1 SNHLY and CDR2 FYNNEI. The CDR3 covers 13 residues. The CDR3: CASRVTGVAEAFF. The CDR3 region has the DNA TGTGCCAGCAGAGTGACAGGGGTGGCTGAAGCTTTCTTT.

The chain carries TRBV5-1 and TRBJ1-2, with 12 bases that match TRBD1. Germline loops: CDR1 SGHRS, CDR2 YFSETQ. V gave up 5 bases and J gave up 8 bases; unmatched junction bases: 10. The CDR3 consists of 15 residues. CDR3 bases: TGCGCCAGCAGACTGGGACAGGGGGCGTCTCGGGGCTACACCTTC. It translates to CASRLGQGASRGYTF.

The chain recombines TRBV7-9 with TRBJ2-5, with D perhaps matching TRBD1 (6 bases). CDR1 and CDR2 (germline): SEHNR, FQNEAQ (reference sequence). Trimming removed 1 base from V and 4 bases from J, with 19 bases in between. The CDR3 spans 17 residues. CDR3 loop: CASSLGVTGLRRETQYF. The CDR3 bases are TGTGCCAGCAGCTTAGGGGTAACAGGGTTGAGGCGAGAGACCCAGTACTTC.

This chain links TRBV28 with TRBJ1-5; possibly TRBD1 for D (6 bases). V was cut by 6 bases and J by 3 bases, with 15 bases left in between. Germline CDR1 MDHEN, CDR2 SYDVKM. The CDR3 has 15 residues. CDR3 region: CASSRVRGPNQPQHF. CDR3 nucleotides: TGTGCCAGCAGCCGGGTCAGGGGTCCCAATCAGCCCCAGCATTTT. Full variable domain (rest looked up from reference TRBV28 and TRBJ1-5): DVKVTQSSRYLVKRTGEKVFLECVQDMDHENMFWYRQDPGLGLRLIYFSYDVKMKEKGDIPEGYSVSREKKERFSLILESASTNQTSMYLCASSRVRGPNQPQHFGDGTRLSIL.

A single count supports this clone. The rearrangement joins TRBV18 to TRBJ2-1, with D hard to call. The V gene lost 3 bases and the J gene lost 4 bases, with 10 bases spanning the gap. Germline CDR1 reads KGHSH; CDR2 reads LQKENI. The CDR3 is made up of 14 amino acids. The DNA for the CDR3 is TGTGCCAGCTCACCGCCGAGCAAGTACAATGAGCAGTTCTTC. Its translation: CASSPPSKYNEQFF.

V is TRBV5-6 and J is TRBJ2-3; no definite D call. The CDR3 has 16 amino acids. Trimming cost V 1 base and J 1 base, with 13 bases left between them. Germline V gene lookup returns CDR1 SGHDT and CDR2 YYEEEE. The CDR3 region has the DNA TGTGCCAGCAGCTTGAGGTTCTGGGCTGGCACAGATACGCAGTATTTT. It codes for CASSLRFWAGTDTQYF.

This rearrangement joins TRBV28 to TRBJ2-7, with 8 bases aligning to TRBD2. Germline assignment: CDR1 MDHEN and CDR2 SYDVKM. This CDR3 has 15 residues. With 5 bases clipped from V and 5 bases from J, the junction kept 11 bases outside the gene matches. The CDR3 region is CASSQRTSRGHEQYF. The DNA for the CDR3 is TGTGCCAGCAGTCAGCGGACTAGCCGCGGACACGAGCAGTACTTC.

The genes are TRBV10-3 and TRBJ2-6; perhaps TRBD1 as D (5 bases). This CDR3 contains 13 residues. Trimming left V 11 bases short and J 4 bases short, with 12 bases between. The germline gives CDR1 ENHRY, CDR2 SYGVKD. This CDR3 reads CAVQESGANVLTF. DNA for the CDR3: TGTGCCGTACAGGAATCCGGGGCCAACGTCCTGACTTTC.

The rearrangement links TRBV5-5 to TRBJ2-3, with unresolved D. CDR1 SGHKS and CDR2 YYEKEE come from the germline V gene (reference sequence). Deletions cut 2 bases from V and 3 bases from J, with 4 bases between. The CDR3 is 12 amino acids. The CDR3 loop is CASSLETDTQYF. CDR3 nucleotide sequence: TGTGCCAGCAGCTTAGAGACAGATACGCAGTATTTT.

This chain uses TRBV3-1 (or the pseudogene TRBV3-2) with TRBJ1-6, with TRBD1 matching over 9 bases. CDR1 is LGHDT and CDR2 is YNNKEL in the germline V gene (reference sequence). V was pared by 2 bases and J by 6 bases, with 2 bases of the junction left unmatched. The CDR3 consists of 15 residues. CDR3 protein: CASSQPGQGNSPLHF. The CDR3 region has the DNA TGTGCCAGCAGCCAACCGGGACAGGGTAATTCACCCCTCCACTTT.

The chain carries TRBV7-9 and TRBJ2-7; 10 bases match TRBD1. Germline trimming cut 4 bases from V and 6 bases from J; bases unmatched to any gene: 12. The CDR3 contains 16 residues. The V gene's germline CDR1 is SEHNR and CDR2 FQNEAQ (reference sequence). The CDR3 DNA is TGTGCCAGCAGCTCAGGGACAGGGGTCGGGTCTTCCGAGCAGTACTTC. Protein: CASSSGTGVGSSEQYF.

The chain combines TRBV5-1 with TRBJ2-1; a possible D gene is TRBD1 (6 bases). Trimming took off 3 bases at V and 4 bases at J, with 11 bases between the two ends. Per germline, CDR1 SGHRS and CDR2 YFSETQ. This CDR3 is built from 14 residues. CDR3 bases: TGCGCCAGCAGCTCTGGGACATTGTACAATGAGCAGTTCTTC. The encoded protein is CASSSGTLYNEQFF.

The chain is built from TRBV19 and TRBJ1-1, with TRBD1 as a possible D gene (5 bases). The CDR3 is 13 amino acids. V lost 7 bases and J 3 bases, leaving 12 bases between the germline ends. Per germline, CDR1 LNHDA and CDR2 SQIVND (reference sequence). DNA of the CDR3: TGTGCCAGTACGAGGCGGGGGTACACTGAAGCTTTCTTT. Protein: CASTRRGYTEAFF.

V is TRBV15 and J is TRBJ1-3; 9 bases are shared with TRBD1. CDR3 length: 16 amino acids. From germline, CDR1 is LNHNV and CDR2 YYDKDF (reference sequence). Germline trimming cut 3 bases from V and 4 bases from J; bases unmatched to any gene: 7. CDR3 region: CATSSGGQGIGNTIYF. As DNA, the CDR3 is TGTGCCACCAGCAGCGGCGGACAGGGGATAGGAAACACCATATATTTT.

V usage is TRBV6-6 and J usage is TRBJ1-2; D is possibly TRBD1 (6 bases). This CDR3 is 12 amino acids long. Germline values: CDR1 MNHNY, CDR2 SVGAGI (reference sequence). The germline V and J ends were trimmed by 8 bases and 2 bases, with 9 bases remaining between them. The CDR3 sequence is CASAGQNYGYTF. The CDR3, as DNA: TGTGCCAGCGCTGGACAGAACTATGGCTACACCTTC.

This clone was seen at least ten times. This chain joins TRBV28 and TRBJ1-5; 9 nucleotides match TRBD1. This CDR3 contains 20 residues. Germline V lookup: CDR1 MDHEN, CDR2 SYDVKM. Losses at the gene ends were 5 bases for V and 6 bases for J; bases not matched to a gene: 23. The CDR3 DNA reads TGTGCCAGCAGTCCATACAGGGGGCTTAGTCGGGGTATTTATGGTCAGCCCCAGCATTTT. Its protein is CASSPYRGLSRGIYGQPQHF.

The V and J genes are TRBV25-1 and TRBJ2-5, with 11 bases identical to TRBD1. Per the germline V gene, CDR1 is MGHDK and CDR2 is SYGVNS. This CDR3 has 15 residues. J gave up 4 bases and V 3 bases, and 4 bases lay outside the gene matches. Here the CDR3 reads CASSESGTGGETQYF. In DNA, the CDR3 is TGTGCCAGCAGTGAGTCGGGGACAGGGGGAGAGACCCAGTACTTC.

The rearrangement joins TRBV5-1 to TRBJ2-7; D gene uncertain. The V gene's germline CDR1 is SGHRS and CDR2 YFSETQ. The CDR3 contains 13 residues. The V and J ends lost 3 bases and 6 bases respectively, with 13 bases between them. CDR3 in amino acids: CASSSASWSEQYF. For the CDR3, the DNA is TGCGCCAGCAGCTCAGCGAGTTGGTCCGAGCAGTACTTC.

V usage is TRBV29-1 and J usage is TRBJ2-6; TRBD1 matches 12 bases. The CDR3 totals 18 residues. Germline CDR1 and CDR2: SQVTM and ANQGSEA. Germline trimming cut 6 bases from V and 3 bases from J; bases unmatched to any gene: 12. The CDR3 DNA sequence: TGCAGCGTACAGACCCTCGGGACAGGGGGCTTTGGGGCCAACGTCCTGACTTTC. Translating gives CSVQTLGTGGFGANVLTF.

The CDR3: CASSSGGATDTQYF. The DNA of the CDR3 is TGTGCCAGCAGTAGCGGGGGGGCCACAGATACGCAGTATTTT. J is TRBJ2-3 and V is TRBV6-2 or TRBV6-3; TRBD2 aligns across 10 bases. Germline CDR1 reads MNHEY; CDR2 reads SVGEGT. The CDR3 sequence is 14 residues long. V lost 5 bases, J lost 2 bases, and 1 base stayed unmatched.

The chain employs TRBV27 and TRBJ2-6; a weak D match, TRBD1 (5 bases). Looked up from germline, CDR1 is MNHEY and CDR2 is SMNVEV (reference sequence). The CDR3 sequence is 20 residues long. Trimming removed 2 bases at V and 3 bases at J, with 23 bases between. CDR3 sequence: CASSLVPPRGRSSGANVLTF. For the CDR3, the DNA is TGTGCCAGCAGTTTAGTTCCCCCTAGGGGCCGGTCTAGTGGGGCCAACGTCCTGACTTTC.

CDR3 DNA: TGTGCCAGCAGCGCCCACGGGGGGCCCTACGAGCAGTACTTC. Amino acids: CASSAHGGPYEQYF. The chain combines TRBV9 with TRBJ2-7, with D perhaps TRBD2 (7 bases). Trimming pared 3 bases from V and 2 bases from J, leaving 12 bases between. Germline CDR1 is SGDLS and CDR2 is YYNGEE. CDR3 size: 14 residues.